These T cell receptor beta chains were read from a single sample in a study of T cells after yellow fever vaccination. TCRdb analysed the 5' RACE reads with MiXCR anew, one entry per CDR3 protein. Here the sample spans roughly 500,000 distinct CDR3 sequences, 15% to 20% being singletons. The sequences come from PBMCs, collected 15 days after the yellow fever booster vaccination. These receptors all come from a man in his thirties or forties who received the YFV17D yellow fever vaccine. CDR3s include the opening cysteine and the closing phenylalanine or tryptophan. A D gene is named only where the DNA matches it firmly. The size entry is marked missing in some rows and otherwise reads once, few, many or a size class.

>NA|NA|TRBJ1-3|TRBV7-9
CASSPRVFGNTIYF
TGTGCCAGCAGCCCCAGGGTATTTGGAAACACCATATATTTT
>many|NA|TRBJ2-1|TRBV5-1
CASTPGPRDDTNEQFF
TGCGCCAGCACCCCTGGGCCGCGGGATGACACCAATGAGCAGTTCTTC
>NA|NA|TRBJ2-1|TRBV12-3/TRBV12-4
CASLKGGYNEQFF
TGTGCCAGTCTGAAGGGCGGCTACAATGAGCAGTTCTTC
>many|NA|TRBJ1-1|TRBV15
CATSRARANTEAFF
TGTGCCACCAGCAGAGCCAGGGCGAACACTGAAGCTTTCTTT
>few|TRBD1|TRBJ2-2|TRBV25-1
CASSARTGVSTGELFF
TGTGCCAGCAGTGCCCGGACAGGGGTTAGCACCGGGGAGCTGTTTTTT
>many|NA|TRBJ2-3|TRBV7-2
CASSFGDTQYF
TGTGCCAGCAGTTTTGGAGATACGCAGTATTTT
>NA|TRBD2|TRBJ2-3|TRBV20-1
CSASRTSTSTDTQYF
TGCAGTGCTTCCCGGACTAGCACTAGCACAGATACGCAGTATTTT
>few|NA|TRBJ2-3|TRBV29-1
CSVVEGSNTQYF
TGCAGCGTTGTCGAGGGCTCGAATACGCAGTATTTT
>many|NA|TRBJ2-1|TRBV4-2
CASSREEVYNEQFF
TGTGCCAGCAGCCGAGAGGAGGTCTACAATGAGCAGTTCTTC
>NA|NA|TRBJ2-2|TRBV6-5
CASSQTPVRELFF
TGTGCCAGCAGTCAGACTCCCGTGCGGGAGCTGTTTTTT
>NA|NA|TRBJ1-2|TRBV27
CASSLSSSYGYTF
TGTGCCAGCAGTTTATCGAGCAGCTATGGCTACACCTTC
>NA|NA|TRBJ2-2|TRBV10-3
CANRALQGPGNTGELFF
TGTGCCAACAGGGCTCTTCAGGGGCCGGGGAACACCGGGGAGCTGTTTTTT
>few|TRBD2|TRBJ2-2|TRBV28
CASSSSGRGPGELFF
TGTGCCAGCAGTTCTAGCGGGAGAGGACCCGGGGAGCTGTTTTTT
>few|NA|TRBJ2-7|TRBV25-1
CASSVSGSNEQYF
TGTGCCAGCAGTGTCTCGGGGAGCAACGAGCAGTACTTC
>NA|NA|TRBJ2-3|TRBV9
CASSSGPGISTDTQYF
TGTGCCAGCAGCTCGGGTCCTGGGATTAGCACAGATACGCAGTATTTT
>many|TRBD1|TRBJ1-5|TRBV27
CASRPRGHGPQHF
TGTGCCAGCAGACCAAGGGGGCACGGGCCCCAGCATTTT
>NA|NA|TRBJ1-1|TRBV6-2/TRBV6-3
CASYGRKNTEAFF
TGTGCCAGCTACGGACGGAAGAACACTGAAGCTTTCTTT
>NA|TRBD1|TRBJ1-5|TRBV2
CASRGQGISNQPQHF
TGTGCCAGCAGGGGACAGGGTATCAGCAATCAGCCCCAGCATTTT
>NA|NA|TRBJ2-5|TRBV7-2
CASSFSGAEGTQYF
TGTGCCAGCAGCTTCTCCGGGGCAGAAGGGACCCAGTACTTC
>NA|TRBD1|TRBJ1-4|TRBV7-9
CASSLGQGMNEKLFF
TGTGCCAGCAGCTTGGGACAGGGAATGAATGAAAAACTGTTTTTT